The sequence of this T cell receptor beta chain was determined in a study of blood T cells in healthy people across ages. V was pared by 4 bases and J by 1 base, with 9 bases of the junction left unmatched. Germline V gives CDR1 LGHNA, CDR2 YNFKEQ. The CDR3 has 16 amino acids. The authors ran a second PCR of about 6 to 11 cycles using a sample-barcoded 5' primer and a J-beta primer mix. MiXCR was run by TCRdb on the 5' RACE reads, yielding one entry per CDR3 protein. In the table there are approximately 690,000 distinct CDR3 sequences, around 38% of which are singletons. Points on this clonotype: Antigen unknown.

Findings and limits, study-wide: Unknown CMV status may confound age-related changes in expanded clones. Naive CD4+ cell counts and diversity both ran higher in long-lived than in aged donors. Older individuals had lower TCR beta diversity per million T cells (the decline was roughly linear).

Ranging in age from roughly 6 to 95, the donors were healthy Caucasian individuals from Russia. The chain joins TRBV4-2 to TRBJ1-1; 7 bases match TRBD1. This clonotype was sampled from an elderly man in good health. Sequencing used blood. The CDR3: CASSPTNRGGNTEAFF. DNA of the CDR3: TGTGCCAGCAGCCCAACAAACAGGGGAGGGAACACTGAAGCTTTCTTT.